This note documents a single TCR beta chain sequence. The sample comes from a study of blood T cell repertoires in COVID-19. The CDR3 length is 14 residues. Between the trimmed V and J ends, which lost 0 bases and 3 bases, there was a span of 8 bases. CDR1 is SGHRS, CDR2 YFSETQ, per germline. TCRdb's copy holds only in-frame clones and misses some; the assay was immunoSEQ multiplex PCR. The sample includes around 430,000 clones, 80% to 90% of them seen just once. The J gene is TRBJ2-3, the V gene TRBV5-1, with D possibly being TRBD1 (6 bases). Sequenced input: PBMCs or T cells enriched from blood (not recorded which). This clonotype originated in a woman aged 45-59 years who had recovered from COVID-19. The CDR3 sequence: CASSLVQGTDTQYF. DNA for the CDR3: TGCGCCAGCAGCTTGGTACAGGGAACAGATACGCAGTATTTT.